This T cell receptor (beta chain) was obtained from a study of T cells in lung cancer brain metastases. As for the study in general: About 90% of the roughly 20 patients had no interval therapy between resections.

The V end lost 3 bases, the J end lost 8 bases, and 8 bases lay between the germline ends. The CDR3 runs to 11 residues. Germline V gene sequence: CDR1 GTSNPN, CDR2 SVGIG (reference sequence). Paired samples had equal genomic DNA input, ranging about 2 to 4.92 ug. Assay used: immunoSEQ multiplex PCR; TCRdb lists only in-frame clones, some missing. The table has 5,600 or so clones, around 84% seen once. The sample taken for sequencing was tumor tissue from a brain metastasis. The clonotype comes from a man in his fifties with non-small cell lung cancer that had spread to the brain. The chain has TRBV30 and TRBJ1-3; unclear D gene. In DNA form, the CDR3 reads TGTGCCTGGAGAATTGGTGACACCATATATTTT. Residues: CAWRIGDTIYF.